These 25 T cell receptor beta chains were all obtained from the same sample, sequenced in a study of lymphopenia after photon versus proton radiotherapy. The protocol was immunoSEQ multiplex PCR, while the TCRdb copy is restricted to in-frame clones and leaves out a portion. The repertoire includes about 45,000 clones, roughly 87% of them detected once, and around 2.2% sits in the top ten. Sample: peripheral blood, taken from a patient treated with photon-based radiotherapy. The receptors were gathered from a man aged 40-50 years with gastric cancer.

The V call is TRBV5-6, the J call TRBJ1-5, with TRBD1 identical over 7 bases. Germline V CDR1 and CDR2: SGHDT, YYEEEE. V trimming: 4 bases; J trimming: 7 bases; junction bases outside the gene matches: 8. This CDR3 has 14 amino acids. Here the CDR3 reads CASSLRGLQQPQHF. In DNA form, the CDR3 reads TGTGCCAGCAGCCTAAGGGGGCTCCAGCAGCCCCAGCATTTT.

This clone was counted between two and nine times. The chain recombines TRBV19 with TRBJ1-1, with D maybe TRBD1 (5 bases). V was pared by 7 bases and J by 1 base, with 10 bases between. CDR1 LNHDA and CDR2 SQIVND come from the germline V gene (reference sequence). This CDR3 spans 13 amino acids. The CDR3 spells CASKARANTEAFF. CDR3 sequence (DNA): TGTGCCAGTAAGGCCAGGGCGAACACTGAAGCTTTCTTT.

CDR3 protein: CSVGPGNYEQYF. CDR3 nucleotides: TGCAGCGTTGGTCCAGGGAACTACGAGCAGTACTTC. The chain combines TRBV29-1 with TRBJ2-7; D might be TRBD1 (5 bases). This CDR3 has 12 amino acids. The V gene's germline CDR1 is SQVTM and CDR2 ANQGSEA. The V gene lost 4 bases and the J gene lost 3 bases, with 10 bases spanning the gap.

The chain recombines TRBV11-3 with TRBJ2-7; D perhaps matches TRBD1 (6 bases). Per germline, CDR1 SGHNT and CDR2 YENEEA. V shed 5 bases and J shed 4 bases, with 12 bases lying between them. This CDR3 spans 13 amino acids. The CDR3 region has the DNA TGTGCCAGCAGCGCCTATACAGGGTACGAGCAGTACTTC. Translated: CASSAYTGYEQYF.

The gene calls are TRBV2 and TRBJ2-5; tentative D call: TRBD1 (6 bases). The CDR3 has 13 amino acids. V gave up 6 bases and J gave up 4 bases, with 12 bases separating them. Germline V gene sequence: CDR1 SNHLY, CDR2 FYNNEI. CDR3 sequence reads: CASRPDRLETQYF. As DNA, the CDR3 is TGTGCCAGCAGGCCCGACAGGTTAGAGACCCAGTACTTC. The entire variable domain, with the rest obtained from reference TRBV2 and TRBJ2-5, is as follows: EPEVTQTPSHQVTQMGQEVILRCVPISNHLYFYWYRQILGQKVEFLVSFYNNEISEKSEIFDDQFSVERPDGSNFTLKIRSTKLEDSAMYFCASRPDRLETQYFGPGTRLLVL.

The chain combines TRBV12-5 with TRBJ2-7; no clear D gene. V lost 6 bases, J lost 0 bases, and 3 bases lay in between. Germline V gene sequence: CDR1 LGHNT, CDR2 FRNRAP. The CDR3 totals 11 residues. Written as DNA, the CDR3 is TGTGCTAGTGGACCCTCCTACGAGCAGTACTTC. Its translation: CASGPSYEQYF.

This sequence joins TRBV9 and TRBJ1-5, with a tentative D call TRBD1 (6 bases). Per germline, CDR1 SGDLS and CDR2 YYNGEE. There are 13 residues in the CDR3. V shed 2 bases and J shed 6 bases, with 9 bases lying between them. The CDR3 region is CASSVDSSQPQHF. The CDR3 DNA is TGTGCCAGCAGCGTGGACAGTTCTCAGCCCCAGCATTTT.

The chain combines TRBV4-2 with TRBJ1-2; D perhaps matches TRBD1 (6 bases). Germline CDR1 reads LGHNA; CDR2 reads YNFKEQ. The V end lost 1 base, the J end lost 2 bases, and 11 bases lay between the germline ends. The CDR3 covers 15 residues. CDR3 region: CASSQAGVANYGYTF. The CDR3 coding sequence is TGTGCCAGCAGCCAAGCAGGGGTGGCGAACTATGGCTACACCTTC.

As DNA, the CDR3 is TGTGCCAGTAGTCAGGGGTCCGCGCCCTACAATGAGCAGTTCTTC. Translated, it gives CASSQGSAPYNEQFF. The chain employs TRBV19 and TRBJ2-1, with D possibly being TRBD1 (6 bases). The CDR3 has 15 residues. CDR1 and CDR2 (germline): LNHDA, SQIVND (reference sequence). V was cut by 5 bases and J by 2 bases, with 13 bases left in between.

The chain is built from TRBV13 and TRBJ2-3; 11 positions agree with TRBD2. Germline V gene lookup returns CDR1 PRHDT and CDR2 FYEKMQ (reference sequence). V dropped 4 bases and J dropped 4; count of bases not matched to a gene: 13. The CDR3 totals 18 residues. CDR3 sequence (DNA): TGTGCCAGCAGCTCCGATGGATCTAGCGGGGGGAAGTCAGATACGCAGTATTTT. Protein: CASSSDGSSGGKSDTQYF.

This sequence joins TRBV19 and TRBJ1-3; D unclear. This CDR3 is 12 amino acids long. V was pared by 5 bases and J by 4 bases, with 6 bases between. Germline CDR1 and CDR2: LNHDA and SQIVND (reference sequence). The CDR3 reads CASSPPGNTIYF. In DNA form, the CDR3 reads TGTGCCAGTAGTCCGCCGGGAAACACCATATATTTT.

The V gene is TRBV4-3, the J gene TRBJ1-5; the D is unclear. The V gene's germline CDR1 is LGHNA and CDR2 YSLEER. The CDR3 loop spans 18 amino acids. V lost 0 bases to trimming and J lost 3 bases, with 18 bases between them. Written as DNA, the CDR3 is TGCGCCAGCAGCCAAGATCTGGAGGGAGGGCCTCACAATCAGCCCCAGCATTTT. This encodes CASSQDLEGGPHNQPQHF.

The CDR3 spells CASSVGGGLSAEQFF. The CDR3 DNA is TGTGCCAGCAGCGTAGGCGGGGGGCTGTCCGCGGAGCAGTTCTTC. The rearrangement links TRBV9 to TRBJ2-1, with TRBD2 matching over 8 bases. This CDR3 has 15 amino acids. Per the germline V gene, CDR1 is SGDLS and CDR2 is YYNGEE. With V trimmed by 0 bases and J by 10 bases, 9 bases remained unmatched.

The chain carries TRBV11-3 and TRBJ2-3; the D gene could be TRBD1 or TRBD2 (6 bases each). V was trimmed by 5 bases and J by 10 bases, leaving 22 bases between them. CDR3 length: 15 amino acids. Germline-derived CDR1 and CDR2 are SGHNT and YENEEA. The DNA for the CDR3 is TGTGCCAGCAGCCCCGGGGGATCAGGGGTCCCTTCGCAGTATTTT. It encodes CASSPGGSGVPSQYF.

The gene calls are TRBV7-2 and TRBJ2-3; D is tentatively TRBD1 or TRBD2 (5 bases each). The germline V gene encodes CDR1 SGHTA and CDR2 FQGNSA. The V gene lost 5 bases and the J gene lost 4 bases, with 10 bases spanning the gap. The CDR3 has 13 amino acids. CDR3 bases: TGTGCCAGCAGCAGGGGTAGCGCAGATACGCAGTATTTT. This encodes CASSRGSADTQYF.

The chain employs TRBV15 and TRBJ1-3; the D is unclear. The length of the CDR3 is 16 residues. CDR1 LNHNV and CDR2 YYDKDF come from the germline V gene (reference sequence). V lost 0 bases and J 4 bases, leaving 13 bases between the germline ends. This CDR3 is CATSRDWMQAGNTIYF. The CDR3 bases are TGTGCCACCAGCAGAGATTGGATGCAAGCCGGAAACACCATATATTTT.

The V gene is TRBV2, the J gene TRBJ1-2; D gene ambiguous. V was shortened by 4 bases and J by 5 bases, with 14 bases between the two germline ends. CDR3 size: 14 residues. From germline, CDR1 is SNHLY and CDR2 FYNNEI. CDR3 amino acids: CASSVEGKGYGYTF. The CDR3 DNA reads as TGTGCCAGCAGTGTCGAGGGAAAAGGGTATGGCTACACCTTC.

The V call is TRBV6-5, the J call TRBJ2-5; the match to TRBD2 covers 9 bases. Germline assignment: CDR1 MNHEY and CDR2 SVGAGI. V dropped 6 bases and J dropped 4; count of bases not matched to a gene: 6. This CDR3 comprises 14 residues. CDR3 sequence: CASSLAGPTETQYF. The CDR3 bases are TGTGCCAGCAGCCTAGCGGGGCCCACAGAGACCCAGTACTTC.

V usage is TRBV10-3 and J usage is TRBJ1-3; no clear D. Germline V CDR1 and CDR2: ENHRY, SYGVKD. V dropped 6 bases and J dropped 0 bases, with 6 bases sitting between them. The CDR3 consists of 13 residues. The DNA for the CDR3 is TGTGCCATCAGCGGTCCCTCTGGAAACACCATATATTTT. Residues: CAISGPSGNTIYF.

This clone was observed a single time. V is TRBV28 and J is TRBJ1-2, with 12 bases identical to TRBD1. This CDR3 contains 17 residues. V trimming: 3 bases; J trimming: 2 bases; junction bases outside the gene matches: 7. The germline CDR1 and CDR2 sequences are MDHEN and SYDVKM. As DNA, the CDR3 is TGTGCCAGCAGTTTTCTCCGGGGGACAGGGGGCAACTATGGCTACACCTTC. This codes for CASSFLRGTGGNYGYTF.

This clone came up a few times. The V call is TRBV7-2, the J call TRBJ2-7, with TRBD1 matching 9 bases. CDR3 length: 15 amino acids. CDR1 is SGHTA and CDR2 is FQGNSA in the germline V gene. With V trimmed by 7 bases and J by 6 bases, 13 bases remained unmatched. The CDR3 here is CASTDSGQGPSEQYF. CDR3 in DNA: TGTGCCAGCACCGACTCGGGACAGGGTCCCTCCGAGCAGTACTTC.

The sample holds one count of this clone. This chain joins TRBV7-6 and TRBJ2-2, with 9 positions matching TRBD2. This CDR3 is 18 amino acids long. Germline lookup yields CDR1 SGHVS and CDR2 FNYEAQ. Unmatched junction bases numbered 11, after V lost 5 bases and J lost 1 base. The CDR3, as DNA: TGTGCCAGCAGCCTTAGAAGTAGCGGGGGCTTGAACACCGGGGAGCTGTTTTTT. Protein sequence: CASSLRSSGGLNTGELFF.

The chain uses TRBV27 and TRBJ2-7; D not certain. Germline CDR1 reads MNHEY; CDR2 reads SMNVEV (reference sequence). CDR3 length equals 16 residues. V shed 6 bases and J shed 7 bases, with 25 bases lying between them. The CDR3 is CASRRRGQEDWGEQYF. The CDR3 bases are TGTGCCAGCAGACGAAGAGGCCAGGAAGACTGGGGAGAGCAGTACTTC.

As to this clone: One end of the junction fails to match germline, which may point to a read error. The chain has TRBV7-9 and TRBJ1-2; TRBD1 might be the D (6 bases). Germline loops: CDR1 SEHNR, CDR2 FQNEAQ (reference sequence). CDR3 length equals 11 residues. CDR3 bases: TGTGCCAGCAGCGTCGGGACACGGACCGCCTTC. Translated, it gives CASSVGTRTAF.

This clone was counted between two and nine times. The J gene is TRBJ2-2, the V gene TRBV4-2; weak D call: TRBD1 (6 bases). Germline CDR1 is LGHNA and CDR2 is YNFKEQ. The CDR3 has 14 residues. The V end was cut by 4 bases, the J end by 6 bases, with 12 bases between. The chain's CDR3 is CASSPTQGSGELFF. In nucleotides, the CDR3 is TGTGCCAGCAGCCCTACACAGGGATCCGGGGAGCTGTTTTTT.